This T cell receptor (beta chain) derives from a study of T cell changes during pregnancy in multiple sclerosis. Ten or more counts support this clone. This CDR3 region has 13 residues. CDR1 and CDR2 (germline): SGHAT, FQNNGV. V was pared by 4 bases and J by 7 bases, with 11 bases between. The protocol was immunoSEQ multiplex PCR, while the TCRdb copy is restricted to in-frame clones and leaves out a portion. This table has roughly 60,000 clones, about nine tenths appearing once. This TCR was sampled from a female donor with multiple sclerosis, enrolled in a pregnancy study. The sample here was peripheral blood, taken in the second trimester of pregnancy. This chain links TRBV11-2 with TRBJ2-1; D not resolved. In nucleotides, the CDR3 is TGTGCCAGCAGCTCATTAAGCGCAAATGAGCAGTTCTTC. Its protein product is CASSSLSANEQFF.